This T cell receptor (beta chain) is drawn from a study of CD8 T cells in Susac syndrome. Across the whole study: Within the group of sequenced Susac syndrome patients, about six had active disease and about 8 were in remission. Patients with Susac syndrome, at blood draw, were therapy-naive, on corticosteroids, or on intravenous immunoglobulin alone.

Germline V gene data show CDR1 as GTSNPN and CDR2 as SVGIG (reference sequence). Trimming stripped 2 bases from V and 7 bases from J, with 12 bases between. The length of the CDR3 is 12 residues. Diagnostic criteria for definite or probable disease, in their recently defined form, were met by the patients with Susac syndrome. The RNA input was roughly 0.45 to 1 ug, and it was reverse transcribed with random hexamers. TCRdb itself ran the immunoSEQ multiplex PCR reads through MiXCR, one entry per CDR3 protein. The sample contains more than 110,000 distinct CDR3 sequences, 85% to 95% of which appear only once.

The receptor's source is a human donor with Susac syndrome. The J gene is TRBJ2-7, the V gene TRBV30; D could derive from TRBD1 or TRBD2 (5 bases each). The sample consisted of CD4+ T cells from PBMCs. The CDR3 loop reads CAWSLRGVEQYF. The CDR3 region has the DNA TGTGCCTGGAGTCTACGAGGGGTTGAGCAGTACTTC.